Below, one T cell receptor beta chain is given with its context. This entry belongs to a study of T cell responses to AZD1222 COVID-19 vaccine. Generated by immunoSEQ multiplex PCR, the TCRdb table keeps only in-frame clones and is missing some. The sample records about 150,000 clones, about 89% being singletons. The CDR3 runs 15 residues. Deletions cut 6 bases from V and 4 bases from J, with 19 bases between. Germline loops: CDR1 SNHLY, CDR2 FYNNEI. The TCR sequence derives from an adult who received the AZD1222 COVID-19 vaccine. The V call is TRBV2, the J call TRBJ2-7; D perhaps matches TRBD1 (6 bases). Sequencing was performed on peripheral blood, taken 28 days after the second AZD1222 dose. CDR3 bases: TGTGCCAGCAGAGCGGACAGTCAACCTTCTTACGAGCAGTACTTC. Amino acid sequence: CASRADSQPSYEQYF.